What follows are 13 T cell receptor beta chains derived from one specimen sequenced in a study of cytomegalovirus exposure and HLA in healthy donors. In the PCR, 60 Vbeta and 13 Jbeta primers were used. Here immunoSEQ multiplex PCR was the method, and the copy in TCRdb shows in-frame clones only, minus some. The data contain about 94,000 clones, more than 60% of them singletons. The specimen sequenced was PBMCs. All receptors derive from a man in his thirties or forties in good health and CMV-seronegative.

This clone has a handful of counts. V gene TRBV4-2 combines with J gene TRBJ1-2; D is possibly TRBD1 (5 bases). Trimming removed 7 bases at V and 4 bases at J, with 13 bases between. The CDR3 length is 13 residues. Germline CDR1 and CDR2: LGHNA and YNFKEQ. CDR3 protein: CASIGTGPYGYTF. CDR3 in DNA: TGTGCCAGCATAGGCACAGGACCCTATGGCTACACCTTC.

This chain connects TRBV27 to TRBJ1-3; 12 bases match TRBD1. The germline CDR1 and CDR2 sequences are MNHEY and SMNVEV (reference sequence). Unmatched junction bases numbered 4, after V lost 0 bases and J lost 4 bases. This CDR3 contains 17 residues. The CDR3 loop is CASSLSRDRGQGNTIYF. The CDR3 DNA reads as TGTGCCAGCAGTTTATCAAGGGACAGGGGGCAAGGAAACACCATATATTTT.

The chain joins TRBV7-9 to TRBJ2-2; 12 bases map to TRBD2. This CDR3 region has 16 residues. The V and J ends lost 5 bases and 6 bases, in that order; junction bases with no gene match: 7. Germline V gene data show CDR1 as SEHNR and CDR2 as FQNEAQ (reference sequence). CDR3 bases: TGTGCCAGCAGCCCTAGCGGGAGGGCCTCGGCCGGGGAGCTGTTTTTT. It is translated as CASSPSGRASAGELFF.

The V gene is TRBV4-2, the J gene TRBJ2-5; 8 bases are shared with TRBD1. The closer fit of TRBJ2-7 to the DNA end suggests the J call may be wrong. Germline loops: CDR1 LGHNA, CDR2 YNFKEQ. CDR3 length: 16 amino acids. In DNA, the CDR3 is TGTGCCAGCAGCCAAGATGTGGGGACAGGTGGGTACGAGCAGTACTTC. Translation gives CASSQDVGTGGYEQYF.

This chain uses TRBV6-5 with TRBJ2-5; D might be TRBD2 (6 bases). Trimming took off 2 bases at V and 5 bases at J, with 12 bases between the two ends. Germline V gene lookup returns CDR1 MNHEY and CDR2 SVGAGI. The CDR3 is 14 amino acids. For the CDR3, the DNA is TGTGCCAGCAGTTACGGAGGGTCGAGGGAGACCCAGTACTTC. It encodes CASSYGGSRETQYF.

V is TRBV5-4 and J is TRBJ2-1; TRBD1 agrees at 7 bases. CDR3 length equals 14 residues. J gave up 3 bases and V 6 bases, and 6 bases lay outside the gene matches. Germline lookup yields CDR1 SGHNT and CDR2 YYREEE (reference sequence). CDR3 residues: CASTSQGDYNEQFF. CDR3 in DNA: TGTGCCAGCACCTCCCAGGGGGACTACAATGAGCAGTTCTTC.

This clone was found a few times. The chain employs TRBV5-5 and TRBJ1-1; D remains ambiguous. CDR1 is SGHKS and CDR2 is YYEKEE in the germline V gene (reference sequence). The CDR3 covers 13 residues. With 4 bases removed from V and 0 bases from J, the gap between germline ends came to 7 bases. The CDR3 sequence: CASSGLLNTEAFF. In DNA form, the CDR3 reads TGTGCCAGCAGCGGGCTACTGAACACTGAAGCTTTCTTT.

In this sample, this clone turned up once. The chain couples TRBV7-3 to TRBJ2-5; 9 bases fit TRBD2. The CDR3 covers 16 residues. Per the germline V gene, CDR1 is SGHTA and CDR2 is FQGTGA. Trimming at V came to 5 bases and at J to 1 base, leaving 8 bases not matched to a gene. CDR3 loop: CASSKGLAGSQETQYF. CDR3 sequence (DNA): TGTGCCAGCAGCAAAGGGCTAGCGGGGTCCCAAGAGACCCAGTACTTC.

The chain uses TRBV9 and TRBJ2-3, with 10 bases that match TRBD2. This CDR3 has 16 residues. V dropped 0 bases and J dropped 2; count of bases not matched to a gene: 3. Looked up from germline, CDR1 is SGDLS and CDR2 is YYNGEE. CDR3 sequence: CASSVVTSGVTDTQYF. The CDR3 bases are TGTGCCAGCAGCGTAGTAACTAGCGGGGTCACAGATACGCAGTATTTT.

The V and J genes are TRBV6-6 and TRBJ2-7; the D gene is possibly TRBD1 (5 bases). V was shortened by 7 bases and J by 2 bases, with 12 bases between the two germline ends. The CDR3 runs to 13 residues. In germline, CDR1 is MNHNY, CDR2 SVGAGI (reference sequence). The DNA for the CDR3 is TGTGCCAGCACTAAAGTACAGGCCTACGAGCAGTACTTC. Amino acid sequence: CASTKVQAYEQYF.

The chain carries TRBV7-2 and TRBJ2-2; the match to TRBD1 covers 8 bases. CDR1 is SGHTA, CDR2 FQGNSA, per germline. The CDR3 sequence is 16 residues long. V was clipped by 5 bases and J by 6 bases; unmatched bases: 11. The CDR3 nucleotides are TGTGCCAGCAGCGGACGGACAGGGAGTACAGCCGGGGAGCTGTTTTTT. This codes for CASSGRTGSTAGELFF.

The chain has TRBV4-1 and TRBJ2-5, with D possibly being TRBD2 (7 bases). CDR3 length: 15 amino acids. The V end lost 3 bases, the J end lost 3 bases, and 14 bases lay between the germline ends. Looked up from germline, CDR1 is MGHRA and CDR2 is YSYEKL. The DNA of the CDR3 is TGCGCCAGCAGCCAGCCGGGGGGCTGGGAAGAGACCCAGTACTTC. It is translated as CASSQPGGWEETQYF.

The V and J genes are TRBV27 and TRBJ1-4; D might be TRBD1 (6 bases). Trimming removed 1 base from V and 5 bases from J, with 14 bases in between. Germline V gene data show CDR1 as MNHEY and CDR2 as SMNVEV (reference sequence). CDR3 length equals 16 residues. As DNA, the CDR3 is TGTGCCAGCAGTTTATTAAAGAGGGGGGGGAATGAAAAACTGTTTTTT. Protein: CASSLLKRGGNEKLFF.